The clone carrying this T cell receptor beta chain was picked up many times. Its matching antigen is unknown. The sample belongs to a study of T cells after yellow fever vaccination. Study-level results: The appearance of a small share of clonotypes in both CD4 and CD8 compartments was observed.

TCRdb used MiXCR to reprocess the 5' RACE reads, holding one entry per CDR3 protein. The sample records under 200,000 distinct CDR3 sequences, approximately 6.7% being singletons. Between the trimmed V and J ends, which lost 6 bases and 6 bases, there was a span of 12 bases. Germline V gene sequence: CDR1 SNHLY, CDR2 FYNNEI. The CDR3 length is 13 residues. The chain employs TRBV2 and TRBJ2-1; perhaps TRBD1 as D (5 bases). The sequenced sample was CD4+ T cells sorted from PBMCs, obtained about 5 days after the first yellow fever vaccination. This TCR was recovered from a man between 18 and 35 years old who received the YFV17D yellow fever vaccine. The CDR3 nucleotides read TGTGCCAGCAGGACGGACACGATCAATGAGCAGTTCTTC. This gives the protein CASRTDTINEQFF. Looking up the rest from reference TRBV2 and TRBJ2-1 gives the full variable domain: EPEVTQTPSHQVTQMGQEVILRCVPISNHLYFYWYRQILGQKVEFLVSFYNNEISEKSEIFDDQFSVERPDGSNFTLKIRSTKLEDSAMYFCASRTDTINEQFFGPGTRLTVL.